This is a list of T cell receptor beta chains from one sample in a study of T cell responses to AZD1222 COVID-19 vaccine. Clones were read by immunoSEQ multiplex PCR, and TCRdb kept only the in-frame ones, dropping some. The table lists about 120,000 clones, 88% of them singletons. The input for sequencing was peripheral blood, taken on day 0 of AZD1222 vaccination. These receptors came from an adult in good health. The CDR3 runs from the conserved cysteine through the conserved F or W. The order of the fields is V gene, J gene, clone size, D gene, CDR3 DNA, CDR3 protein. D genes are given only for firm matches. The size entry is marked missing in some rows and otherwise reads once, few, many or a size class.

V: TRBV7-2
J: TRBJ1-6
size: -
D: -
DNA: TGTGCCAGCAGCTTAGTCCCCGGGAACGATAATTCACCCCTCCACTTT
CDR3: CASSLVPGNDNSPLHF

V: TRBV11-2
J: TRBJ1-3
size: -
D: -
DNA: TGTGCCAGCAGCTTCGGGGGGGCGGGTGACACCATATATTTT
CDR3: CASSFGGAGDTIYF

V: TRBV11-2
J: TRBJ2-7
size: -
D: -
DNA: TGTGCCAGCAGCTCCTCCCCCACAGGGTTGCCCTACGAGCAGTACTTC
CDR3: CASSSSPTGLPYEQYF

V: TRBV15
J: TRBJ1-3
size: -
D: -
DNA: TGTGCCACCAGCAGAGGGAGGAGTCCTGGAAACACCATATATTTT
CDR3: CATSRGRSPGNTIYF

V: TRBV10-3
J: TRBJ1-1
size: -
D: TRBD1
DNA: TGTGCCATCAGAGAAGGACAGGGGAGGACTGAAGCTTTCTTT
CDR3: CAIREGQGRTEAFF

V: TRBV10-3
J: TRBJ1-1
size: -
D: -
DNA: TGTGCCATACGAATTAACACTGAAGCTTTCTTT
CDR3: CAIRINTEAFF

V: TRBV15
J: TRBJ2-1
size: -
D: TRBD2
DNA: TGTGCCACCAGCAGATCAGCGGGATACAATGAGCAGTTCTTC
CDR3: CATSRSAGYNEQFF

V: TRBV24-1
J: TRBJ2-5
size: -
D: -
DNA: TGTGCCACCAGTGACCTACAAGAGACCCAGTACTTC
CDR3: CATSDLQETQYF

V: TRBV4-1
J: TRBJ2-1
size: -
D: -
DNA: TGCGCCAGCAGCCAATATACTAGCCCCGAGCAGTTCTTC
CDR3: CASSQYTSPEQFF

V: TRBV7-9
J: TRBJ1-3
size: once
D: -
DNA: TGTGCCAGCAGCCACCGGGAGTGGGGAAACACCATATATTTT
CDR3: CASSHREWGNTIYF

V: TRBV7-9
J: TRBJ1-3
size: -
D: TRBD1
DNA: TGTGCCAGCAGCCCCGACAGGGGGAACACCATATATTTT
CDR3: CASSPDRGNTIYF

V: TRBV4-1
J: TRBJ1-5
size: once
D: TRBD1
DNA: TGCGCCAGCAGCCAAGATGACAGGGGGGGACGGGATAGCAATCAGCCCCAGCATTTT
CDR3: CASSQDDRGGRDSNQPQHF

V: TRBV4-1
J: TRBJ1-5
size: -
D: -
DNA: TGCGCCAGCAGCCAAGGCATCAACAATCAGCCCCAGCATTTT
CDR3: CASSQGINNQPQHF

V: TRBV28
J: TRBJ1-4
size: -
D: -
DNA: TGTGCCAGCAGTTTTGGTGGTGGGGGGAGTTATGAAAAACTGTTTTTT
CDR3: CASSFGGGGSYEKLFF

V: TRBV6-6
J: TRBJ2-7
size: -
D: TRBD2
DNA: TGTGCCAGCAGAGAACTAGCGGACTCCTACGAGCAGTACTTC
CDR3: CASRELADSYEQYF

V: TRBV5-4
J: TRBJ1-1
size: -
D: TRBD1
DNA: TGTGCCAGCAGCGTCAGGGGGGATGGTGGCACTGAAGCTTTCTTT
CDR3: CASSVRGDGGTEAFF

V: TRBV18
J: TRBJ1-1
size: -
D: -
DNA: TGTGCCAGCTCACCCTCGCAGGGCGGCAGTACTGAAGCTTTCTTT
CDR3: CASSPSQGGSTEAFF

V: TRBV7-2
J: TRBJ1-6
size: -
D: -
DNA: TGTGCCAGCAGCCCCCGACGTGGGGGGAATTCACCCCTCCACTTT
CDR3: CASSPRRGGNSPLHF

V: TRBV28
J: TRBJ1-5
size: -
D: -
DNA: TGTGCCAGCAACGGTAGCAATCAGCCCCAGCATTTT
CDR3: CASNGSNQPQHF

V: TRBV2
J: TRBJ2-7
size: -
D: -
DNA: TGTGCCAGCAGTGCCGAGCAGTACTTC
CDR3: CASSAEQYF

V: TRBV5-5
J: TRBJ1-6
size: -
D: -
DNA: TGTGCCAGCAGCTTGATGGACGGGGATAATTCACCCCTCCACTTT
CDR3: CASSLMDGDNSPLHF

V: TRBV6-5
J: TRBJ2-7
size: -
D: TRBD1
DNA: TGTGCCAGCAGGGGACAGTTCTCCTACGAGCAGTACTTC
CDR3: CASRGQFSYEQYF

V: TRBV29-1
J: TRBJ2-3
size: -
D: TRBD2
DNA: TGCAGCGTTGAAGTGAGCGGGGGGGCAAATACGCAGTATTTT
CDR3: CSVEVSGGANTQYF

V: TRBV11-2
J: TRBJ1-1
size: -
D: -
DNA: TGTGCCAGCGGCTGGGGGGTGAGTGGAACTGAAGCTTTCTTT
CDR3: CASGWGVSGTEAFF

V: TRBV13
J: TRBJ1-1
size: -
D: -
DNA: TGTGCCAGCAGCCCCCAACTGGTACGGAACACTGAAGCTTTCTTT
CDR3: CASSPQLVRNTEAFF

V: TRBV12-5
J: TRBJ2-7
size: -
D: TRBD2
DNA: TGTGCTAGTGGTTTGTCGACCGGGACTAGCAGTTACGAGCAGTACTTC
CDR3: CASGLSTGTSSYEQYF

V: TRBV15
J: TRBJ2-7
size: -
D: TRBD1
DNA: TGTGCCACCAGCAGAGAGGGGACAGTTTCGGCCCAGTACTTC
CDR3: CATSREGTVSAQYF

V: TRBV5-1
J: TRBJ2-5
size: -
D: -
DNA: TGCGCCAGCAGCTTTGCAGCAGAAGAGACCCAGTACTTC
CDR3: CASSFAAEETQYF

V: TRBV5-4
J: TRBJ2-3
size: once
D: -
DNA: TGTGCCAGCAGCTCGGGTCAGTATCCCGATTCTAGCACAGATACGCAGTATTTT
CDR3: CASSSGQYPDSSTDTQYF

V: TRBV28
J: TRBJ2-3
size: -
D: TRBD2
DNA: TGTGCCAGCAGCGATACTGGGGGGGTTAGGGATACGCAGTATTTT
CDR3: CASSDTGGVRDTQYF

V: TRBV27
J: TRBJ1-2
size: -
D: -
DNA: TGTGCCAGCAGCCTTCATGTAGGGGCGGGCTATGGCTACACCTTC
CDR3: CASSLHVGAGYGYTF

V: TRBV28
J: TRBJ1-2
size: -
D: TRBD1
DNA: TGTGCCAGCAGCGGGACAGACTATGGCTACACCTTC
CDR3: CASSGTDYGYTF

V: TRBV19
J: TRBJ1-4
size: once
D: -
DNA: TGTGCCAGTAGGGGCTCGGGGGGACGCTTAATTGAAAAACTGTTTTTT
CDR3: CASRGSGGRLIEKLFF

V: TRBV12-5
J: TRBJ2-2
size: -
D: -
DNA: TGTGCTAGTGGTCCCTACGTAGGGAACACCGGGGAGCTGTTTTTT
CDR3: CASGPYVGNTGELFF

V: TRBV30
J: TRBJ2-1
size: -
D: -
DNA: TGTGCCTGGAGGGCCCTCTACAATGAGCAGTTCTTC
CDR3: CAWRALYNEQFF

V: TRBV7-9
J: TRBJ1-2
size: -
D: -
DNA: TGTGCCAGCAGCTTAGCGCGGGTCGGCTATGGCTACACCTTC
CDR3: CASSLARVGYGYTF

V: TRBV30
J: TRBJ1-2
size: -
D: TRBD1
DNA: TGTGCCCGGGTAGGGGGCAACTATGGCTACACCTTC
CDR3: CARVGGNYGYTF

V: TRBV25-1
J: TRBJ1-1
size: -
D: -
DNA: TGTGCCAGCAGAAAGACGGGGAACACTGAAGCTTTCTTT
CDR3: CASRKTGNTEAFF

V: TRBV7-2
J: TRBJ2-7
size: -
D: -
DNA: TGTGCCAGCAGCTTATCGCGGGCGGGGAGCCCCTACGAGCAGTACTTC
CDR3: CASSLSRAGSPYEQYF

V: TRBV27
J: TRBJ1-4
size: once
D: -
DNA: TGTGCCAGCAGTTTATGGGGCGGGTATGAAAAACTGTTTTTT
CDR3: CASSLWGGYEKLFF

V: TRBV3-1/TRBV3-2
J: TRBJ2-2
size: -
D: TRBD2
DNA: TGTGCCAGCAGCCAACGGGGGGGCCGGGGCACCGGGGAGCTGTTTTTT
CDR3: CASSQRGGRGTGELFF

V: TRBV3-1/TRBV3-2
J: TRBJ1-1
size: -
D: TRBD1
DNA: TGTGCCAGCAGCCCACCGGACAGGGGATCGAACACTGAAGCTTTCTTT
CDR3: CASSPPDRGSNTEAFF

V: TRBV6-1
J: TRBJ2-7
size: -
D: TRBD1
DNA: TGTGCCAGCAGTGAAGAAGGGACAGGCTCCTACGAGCAGTACTTC
CDR3: CASSEEGTGSYEQYF

V: TRBV7-8
J: TRBJ1-2
size: -
D: TRBD1
DNA: TGTGCCAGCATTTCAGGGGGCAGGGGTGTAAGTGGCTACACCTTC
CDR3: CASISGGRGVSGYTF

V: TRBV7-2
J: TRBJ1-1
size: few
D: -
DNA: TGTGCCAGCAGCTTAGGACCTGCTGAAACTGAAGCTTTCTTT
CDR3: CASSLGPAETEAFF

V: TRBV7-8
J: TRBJ1-2
size: -
D: TRBD1
DNA: TGTGCCAGCAGCTCCCGGGCGGAGACAGGGACTAACTATGGCTACACCTTC
CDR3: CASSSRAETGTNYGYTF

V: TRBV7-9
J: TRBJ2-5
size: -
D: -
DNA: TGTGCCAGCAGCCTACTAGCAGGGAAAGAGACCCAGTACTTC
CDR3: CASSLLAGKETQYF

V: TRBV3-1/TRBV3-2
J: TRBJ1-1
size: few
D: -
DNA: TGTGCCAGCAGCCCCATGAGCGGGGATCAGGCTTTCTTT
CDR3: CASSPMSGDQAFF

V: TRBV18
J: TRBJ1-1
size: -
D: -
DNA: TGTGCCAGCTCACCACCTCCCGGTGGCGAGGGCATGAACACTGAAGCTTTCTTT
CDR3: CASSPPPGGEGMNTEAFF

V: TRBV2
J: TRBJ2-7
size: once
D: -
DNA: TGTGCCAGCAGTGAAGCGCTTCTGGGACCGGAGGGGGGCGAGCAGTACTTC
CDR3: CASSEALLGPEGGEQYF

V: TRBV6-1
J: TRBJ1-5
size: -
D: TRBD1
DNA: TGTGCCAGCAGTGAAGCGAGGGGGCCTAATCAGCCCCAGCATTTT
CDR3: CASSEARGPNQPQHF

V: TRBV21-1
J: TRBJ2-3
size: -
D: -
DNA: TGTGCCAGCAGCAAAGCGCTAGCGGGAGAGGTAGATACGCAGTATTTT
CDR3: CASSKALAGEVDTQYF

V: TRBV10-3
J: TRBJ1-5
size: -
D: -
DNA: TGTGCCATCAGTGAAGGGGGGGGTAATCAGCCCCAGCATTTT
CDR3: CAISEGGGNQPQHF